A selection of T cell receptor beta chains follows, all from one sample in a study of blood T cells in healthy people across ages. TCRdb processed the 5' RACE reads anew with MiXCR; each CDR3 protein has one entry. The sample consists of some 900,000 distinct CDR3 sequences, 48% of them appearing once. Input material: blood. Receptors were obtained from a young man in good health. Each CDR3 is given with its conserved first and last residue. The D gene is left open where the match is weak. Clone size is not always given. Where it is, it says once, few, many or a class for expanded clones.

J gene	clone size	V gene	D gene	CDR3 length	CDR3 DNA	CDR3 protein
TRBJ1-6	few	TRBV4-1	TRBD1	14	TGCGCCAGCAGCCAACCGGGACAGGATTCACCCCTCCACTTT	CASSQPGQDSPLHF
TRBJ2-3	few	TRBV4-3	-	14	TGCGCCAGCAGCCAACGCTCCCGCACAGATACGCAGTATTTT	CASSQRSRTDTQYF
TRBJ1-1	-	TRBV6-6	-	11	TGTGCCAGCAGTTATAGAACTGAAGCTTTCTTT	CASSYRTEAFF
TRBJ2-1	few	TRBV12-3/TRBV12-4	-	15	TGTGCCAGCAGCCACCCGGTGCGGGGTCCCAATGAGCAGTTCTTC	CASSHPVRGPNEQFF
TRBJ2-3	many	TRBV20-1	TRBD1	14	TGCAGTGCTAGGGACCGGACAGGGCGTCGAACGCAGTATTTT	CSARDRTGRRTQYF
TRBJ1-3	-	TRBV6-6	TRBD1	13	TGTGCCAGCGACAGGGCTTCTGGAAACACCATATATTTT	CASDRASGNTIYF
TRBJ1-2	few	TRBV20-1	-	13	TGCAGTGCTCCTCCCGGCTGGAACTATGGCTACACCTTC	CSAPPGWNYGYTF
TRBJ2-1	few	TRBV4-3	-	16	TGCGCCAGCAGCCAAGAGCGGGGATCGACCTACAATGAGCAGTTCTTC	CASSQERGSTYNEQFF
TRBJ1-5	-	TRBV6-2/TRBV6-3	-	15	TGTGCCAGCAGTTACGCGCGGGATAGCAATCAGCCCCAGCATTTT	CASSYARDSNQPQHF
TRBJ2-1	few	TRBV5-6	-	14	TGTGCCAGCACCCCCGGGACTCACTACAATGAGCAGTTCTTC	CASTPGTHYNEQFF
TRBJ2-7	few	TRBV29-1	-	13	TGCAGCGTGGCGACAGGCGTCTCCTACGAGCAGTACTTC	CSVATGVSYEQYF
TRBJ2-1	few	TRBV9	TRBD1	16	TGTGCCAGCAGCGATATCCGGACAGGATCCTACAATGAGCAGTTCTTC	CASSDIRTGSYNEQFF
TRBJ2-2	few	TRBV6-2/TRBV6-3	TRBD1	16	TGTGCCATCCAAGCCCCCGGGACAGGGGACACCGGGGAGCTGTTTTTT	CAIQAPGTGDTGELFF
TRBJ2-7	few	TRBV4-3	-	13	TGCGCCAGCAGCCAAGTTCCTGGGCGCGAGCAGTACTTC	CASSQVPGREQYF
TRBJ2-7	-	TRBV27	-	14	TGTGCCAGCAGTTTCGGGGATCCTACCTACGAGCAGTACTTC	CASSFGDPTYEQYF
TRBJ1-4	-	TRBV6-5	-	16	TGTGCCAGCAGTTACCGTGGGACGGGGCCAAATGAAAAACTGTTTTTT	CASSYRGTGPNEKLFF
TRBJ1-6	-	TRBV7-2	TRBD1	15	TGTGCCAGCAGCTTAGTAACAGGGGAAGTTTCACCCCTCCACTTT	CASSLVTGEVSPLHF
TRBJ1-4	-	TRBV5-6	TRBD1	18	TGTGCCAGCAGCCGGAGGACAGGGTACAAAGCAACTAATGAAAAACTGTTTTTT	CASSRRTGYKATNEKLFF
TRBJ2-2	-	TRBV12-3/TRBV12-4	TRBD1	12	TGTGCCAGTCTTACAGGGGCCGGGGAGCTGTTTTTT	CASLTGAGELFF
TRBJ2-4	-	TRBV28	-	15	TGTGCCAGCAGTTTACGTGCCAGGATTCTCCCGGAGCAGTACTTC	CASSLRARILPEQYF
TRBJ2-5	-	TRBV6-2/TRBV6-3	TRBD2	16	TGTGCCAGCAGCCTACCAGGCGGGGGGGCCCGGGAGACCCAGTACTTC	CASSLPGGGARETQYF
TRBJ2-7	-	TRBV6-2/TRBV6-3	-	12	TGTGCCAGCTCCGAACTTTCCTACGAGCAGTACTTC	CASSELSYEQYF
TRBJ1-2	-	TRBV2	TRBD1	13	TGTGCCAGCAGGATGCCGACAGGGAGCGGCTACACCTTC	CASRMPTGSGYTF
TRBJ2-1	-	TRBV18	TRBD2	15	TGTGCCAGCTCACCCGGGACTATCTCCTACAATGAGCAGTTCTTC	CASSPGTISYNEQFF
TRBJ2-5	-	TRBV5-1	TRBD1	15	TGCGCCAGCAGCTTCAATGGACAGGGCCTAGAGACCCAGTACTTC	CASSFNGQGLETQYF
TRBJ1-5	-	TRBV27	-	14	TGTGCCAGCAGTTCGTATCAACAGGGTCAGCCCCAGCATTTT	CASSSYQQGQPQHF
TRBJ2-5	-	TRBV3-1	-	15	TGTGCCAGCAGCCAAGATCCAGGGTACCAAGAGACCCAGTACTTC	CASSQDPGYQETQYF
TRBJ2-3	-	TRBV10-2	-	15	TGCGCCAGCAGTGAATCGGGAGCCTACACAGATACGCAGTATTTT	CASSESGAYTDTQYF
TRBJ2-7	-	TRBV28	-	15	TGTGCCAGCGCTACTTCGGGACACCTCTCCTACGAGCAGTACTTC	CASATSGHLSYEQYF
TRBJ1-1	-	TRBV5-1	-	14	TGCGCCAGCATAAGGGCAGTTGGATCCACTGAAGCTTTCTTT	CASIRAVGSTEAFF
TRBJ2-5	-	TRBV5-1	-	15	TGCGCCAGCAGCGGACTCTCAGGGATCCAAGAGACCCAGTACTTC	CASSGLSGIQETQYF
TRBJ1-4	-	TRBV2	TRBD1	16	TGTGCCAGCAGTTTATTAATTCAGGGGGGGAGTGAAAAACTGTTTTTT	CASSLLIQGGSEKLFF
TRBJ2-5	few	TRBV2	-	15	TGTGCCAGCAGGGCTACAGGGATAAGCCAAGAGACCCAGTACTTC	CASRATGISQETQYF
TRBJ1-6	few	TRBV27	-	13	TGTGCCAGCAGTTTAACCGTGAATTCACCCCTCCACTTT	CASSLTVNSPLHF
TRBJ1-6	many	TRBV4-3	TRBD1	16	TGCGCCAGCAGCAGTGCCGGGACAGGGCTAAATTCACCCCTCCACTTT	CASSSAGTGLNSPLHF
TRBJ2-1	-	TRBV25-1	-	13	TGTGCCAGCAGTGGGTTAGGCTACAATGAGCAGTTCTTC	CASSGLGYNEQFF
TRBJ2-1	-	TRBV6-2/TRBV6-3	TRBD2	13	TGTGCCAGCAGAAACGGGGGAGGGGATGAGCAGTTCTTC	CASRNGGGDEQFF
TRBJ1-6	few	TRBV20-1	-	12	TGCAGTGCTAGAGGGACAGACTCACCCCTCCACTTT	CSARGTDSPLHF
TRBJ2-7	-	TRBV4-1	TRBD1	17	TGCGCCAGCAGCCAAGTCCTCTCCACGGGACAGGGGTACGAGCAGTACTTC	CASSQVLSTGQGYEQYF
TRBJ2-1	-	TRBV6-1	-	16	TGTGCCAGCATCCCTCAATGGGGGGGGGCCGGTAATGAGCAGTTCTTC	CASIPQWGGAGNEQFF
TRBJ2-3	-	TRBV9	TRBD2	17	TGTGCCAGCAGCGTGACTTCAATAGCGGGGGGGCACGATACGCAGTATTTT	CASSVTSIAGGHDTQYF
TRBJ1-2	-	TRBV11-3	-	13	TGTGCCAGCAGCTTAGGGGGGGCAGTTGGCTACACCTTC	CASSLGGAVGYTF
TRBJ2-3	few	TRBV20-1	-	16	TGCAGTGCTCCGATGAAGAGCGGGTCACGCACAGATACGCAGTATTTT	CSAPMKSGSRTDTQYF
TRBJ2-3	-	TRBV6-5	TRBD1	14	TGTGCCAGCAGTTGGACAGGGAATAAAGATACGCAGTATTTT	CASSWTGNKDTQYF
TRBJ1-4	few	TRBV20-1	-	13	TGCAGTGCGCTACAAGGTTCTAATGAAAAACTGTTTTTT	CSALQGSNEKLFF
TRBJ2-3	-	TRBV27	-	9	TGTGCCAAGGAAGATACGCGGTATTTT	CAKEDTRYF
TRBJ1-5	-	TRBV5-1	-	15	TGCGCCAGCAGCCCTACGGACAGTCTTAATCAGCCCCAGCATTTT	CASSPTDSLNQPQHF
TRBJ2-7	once	TRBV2	TRBD1	13	TGTGCCAGCAGCGTAAACCAGGGGGACGAGCAGTACTTC	CASSVNQGDEQYF
TRBJ1-4	-	TRBV7-9	TRBD1	17	TGTGCCAGCAGCTACCGACAGGGCAACAGGGGTAATGAAAAACTGTTTTTT	CASSYRQGNRGNEKLFF
TRBJ1-2	-	TRBV20-1	-	15	TGCAGTGCTAGAGAATTGAAGGGGCGAGGGTATGGCTACAACTTC	CSARELKGRGYGYNF
TRBJ2-1	few	TRBV7-2	-	15	TGTGCCAGCAGCTTAGTGGCAGGGAAGTACAATGAGCAGTTCTTC	CASSLVAGKYNEQFF